Included here is one T cell receptor beta chain sequence, with context. Its antigen is unknown. The data belong to a study of Tregs in tolerant kidney transplant recipients. Method: immunoSEQ multiplex PCR; TCRdb's copy keeps in-frame clones and lacks some. Here the sample spans 110,000 or so clones, 85% to 95% being singletons. Germline CDR1 is KGHSH and CDR2 is LQKENI. This CDR3 region has 15 residues. The V end lost 1 base, the J end lost 5 bases, and 14 bases lay between the germline ends. Points from the study as a whole: Findings come from small patient numbers and require larger validation. Activated donor B cell expansion appeared to reveal the most relevant donor-specific TCRbeta repertoire.

CD4+CD25+CD127- Tregs, CD4+CD25- non-Tregs, CD4 and CD8 cells were sorted. This rearrangement joins TRBV18 to TRBJ2-5; D unresolved. Material: CD4+ T cells from blood. This receptor was obtained from a human donor in good health. The CDR3 region is CASSPRALDGETQYF. The CDR3 DNA reads as TGTGCCAGCTCACCACGGGCCCTAGACGGGGAGACCCAGTACTTC. Full variable domain (outside the CDR3, taken from reference TRBV18 and TRBJ2-5): NAGVMQNPRHLVRRRGQEARLRCSPMKGHSHVYWYRQLPEEGLKFMVYLQKENIIDESGMPKERFSAEFPKEGPSILRIQQVVRGDSAAYFCASSPRALDGETQYFGPGTRLLVL.